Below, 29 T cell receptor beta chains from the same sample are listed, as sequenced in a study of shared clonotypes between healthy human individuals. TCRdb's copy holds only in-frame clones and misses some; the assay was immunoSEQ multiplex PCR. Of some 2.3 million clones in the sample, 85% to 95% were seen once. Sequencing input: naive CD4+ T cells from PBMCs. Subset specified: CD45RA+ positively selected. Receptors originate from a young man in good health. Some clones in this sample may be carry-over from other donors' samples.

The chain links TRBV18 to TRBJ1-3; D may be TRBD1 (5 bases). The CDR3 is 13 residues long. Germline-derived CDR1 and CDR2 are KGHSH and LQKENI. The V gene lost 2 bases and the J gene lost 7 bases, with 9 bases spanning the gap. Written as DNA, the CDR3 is TGTGCCAGCTCACCAGGGGCCGAGAACACCATATATTTT. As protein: CASSPGAENTIYF.

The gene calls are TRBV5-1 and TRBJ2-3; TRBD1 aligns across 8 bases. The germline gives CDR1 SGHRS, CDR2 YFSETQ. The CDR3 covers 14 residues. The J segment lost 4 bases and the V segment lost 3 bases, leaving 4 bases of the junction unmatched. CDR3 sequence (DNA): TGCGCCAGCAGCTCCCGGACAGGGTCAGATACGCAGTATTTT. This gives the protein CASSSRTGSDTQYF.

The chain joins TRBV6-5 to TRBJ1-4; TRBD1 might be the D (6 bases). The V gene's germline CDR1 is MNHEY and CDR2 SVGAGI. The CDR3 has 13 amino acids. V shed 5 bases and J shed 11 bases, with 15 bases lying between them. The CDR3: CASSAGARGKLFF. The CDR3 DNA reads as TGTGCCAGCAGTGCAGGGGCGAGGGGGAAACTGTTTTTT.

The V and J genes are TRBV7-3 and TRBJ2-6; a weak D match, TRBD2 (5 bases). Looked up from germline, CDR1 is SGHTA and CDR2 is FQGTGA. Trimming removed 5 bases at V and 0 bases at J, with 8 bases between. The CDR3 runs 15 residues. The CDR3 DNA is TGTGCCAGCAGCGTAGGGAGCTCTGGGGCCAACGTCCTGACTTTC. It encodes CASSVGSSGANVLTF.

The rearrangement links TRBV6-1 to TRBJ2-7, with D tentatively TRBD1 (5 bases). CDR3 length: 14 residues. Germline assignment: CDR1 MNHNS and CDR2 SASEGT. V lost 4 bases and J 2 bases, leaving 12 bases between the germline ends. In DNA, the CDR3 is TGTGCCAGCAGTGGCATTCTAGGGGCCTACGAGCAGTACTTC. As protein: CASSGILGAYEQYF.

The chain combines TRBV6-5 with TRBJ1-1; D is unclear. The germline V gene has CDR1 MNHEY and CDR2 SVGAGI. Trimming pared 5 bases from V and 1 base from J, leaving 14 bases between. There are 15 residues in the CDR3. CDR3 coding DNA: TGTGCCAGCAGTAAAATCCGGGGATCGAACACTGAAGCTTTCTTT. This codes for CASSKIRGSNTEAFF.

Here the CDR3 reads CASSPGTFLYNEQFF. CDR3 nucleotides: TGTGCCAGCAGTCCTGGGACTTTCCTATACAATGAGCAGTTCTTC. The gene calls are TRBV28 and TRBJ2-1, with a weak D call TRBD2 (6 bases). The CDR3 is 15 amino acids. The V and J ends lost 5 bases and 4 bases respectively, with 15 bases between them. Germline CDR1 is MDHEN and CDR2 is SYDVKM.

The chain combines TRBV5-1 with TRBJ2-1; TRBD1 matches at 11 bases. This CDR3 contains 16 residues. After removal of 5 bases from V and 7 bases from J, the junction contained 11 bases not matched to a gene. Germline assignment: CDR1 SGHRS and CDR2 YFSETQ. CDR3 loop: CASRSAGTGGSNEQFF. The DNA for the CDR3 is TGCGCCAGCAGGTCTGCAGGGACAGGGGGATCGAATGAGCAGTTCTTC.

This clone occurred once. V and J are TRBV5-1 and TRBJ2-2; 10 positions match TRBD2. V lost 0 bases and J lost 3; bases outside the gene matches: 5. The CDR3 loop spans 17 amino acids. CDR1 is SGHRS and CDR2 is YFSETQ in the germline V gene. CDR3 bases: TGCGCCAGCAGCTTGGTGGCTAGCGGGAGTTACACCGGGGAGCTGTTTTTT. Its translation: CASSLVASGSYTGELFF.

The CDR3 bases are TGTGCCAGCAGCTGGAATCTGGGGGAGACCCAGTACTTC. Its protein is CASSWNLGETQYF. The chain recombines TRBV7-7 with TRBJ2-5, with D hard to call. The germline V gene encodes CDR1 SSHAT and CDR2 FNYEAQ (reference sequence). V was pared by 4 bases and J by 5 bases, with 11 bases between. The CDR3 contains 13 residues.

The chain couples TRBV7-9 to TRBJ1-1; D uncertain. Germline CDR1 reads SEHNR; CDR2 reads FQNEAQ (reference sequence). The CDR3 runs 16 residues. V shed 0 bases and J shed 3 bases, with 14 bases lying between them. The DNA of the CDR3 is TGTGCCAGCAGCTTAGCGAGGCGGGGTCAGGACACTGAAGCTTTCTTT. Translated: CASSLARRGQDTEAFF.

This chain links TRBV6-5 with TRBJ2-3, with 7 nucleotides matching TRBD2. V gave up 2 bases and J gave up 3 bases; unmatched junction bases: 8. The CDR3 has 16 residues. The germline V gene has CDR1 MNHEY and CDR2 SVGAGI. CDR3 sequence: CASSYMAGVRTDTQYF. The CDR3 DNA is TGTGCCAGCAGTTACATGGCGGGGGTAAGAACAGATACGCAGTATTTT.

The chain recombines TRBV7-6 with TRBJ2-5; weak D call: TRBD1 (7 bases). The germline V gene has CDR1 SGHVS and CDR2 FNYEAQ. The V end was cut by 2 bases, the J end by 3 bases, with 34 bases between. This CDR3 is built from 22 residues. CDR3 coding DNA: TGTGCCAGCAGCTTATCTCTACGGGGGCAGGGGGAGCTTCCGAGGGGTAAAGAGACCCAGTACTTC. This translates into CASSLSLRGQGELPRGKETQYF.

The CDR3 sequence: CASGVGGETQYF. CDR3 in DNA: TGTGCTAGTGGCGTTGGGGGAGAGACCCAGTACTTC. V is TRBV12-5 and J is TRBJ2-5; D tentatively reads TRBD1 or TRBD2 (5 bases each). The CDR3 is 12 residues long. V was pared by 6 bases and J by 4 bases, with 9 bases between. Germline V gives CDR1 LGHNT, CDR2 FRNRAP.

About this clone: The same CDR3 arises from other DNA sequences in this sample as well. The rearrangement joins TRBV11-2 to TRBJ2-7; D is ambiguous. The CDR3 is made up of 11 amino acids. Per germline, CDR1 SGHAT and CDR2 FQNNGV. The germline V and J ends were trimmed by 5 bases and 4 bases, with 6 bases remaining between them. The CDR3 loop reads CASSPGYEQYF. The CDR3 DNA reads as TGTGCCAGCAGCCCAGGATACGAGCAGTACTTC.

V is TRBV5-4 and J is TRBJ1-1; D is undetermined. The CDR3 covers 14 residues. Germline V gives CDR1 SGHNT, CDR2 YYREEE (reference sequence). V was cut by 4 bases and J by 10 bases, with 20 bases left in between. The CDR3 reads CASSPDGRGNRAFF. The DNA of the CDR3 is TGTGCCAGCAGCCCGGACGGGAGAGGTAATCGAGCTTTCTTT.

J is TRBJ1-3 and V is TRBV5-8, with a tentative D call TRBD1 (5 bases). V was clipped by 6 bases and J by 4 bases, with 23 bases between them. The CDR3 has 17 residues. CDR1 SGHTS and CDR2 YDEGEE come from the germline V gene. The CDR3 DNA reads TGTGCCAGCACTTTAGGTTGGCGGCCAAGACAGGGAAACACCATATATTTT. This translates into CASTLGWRPRQGNTIYF.

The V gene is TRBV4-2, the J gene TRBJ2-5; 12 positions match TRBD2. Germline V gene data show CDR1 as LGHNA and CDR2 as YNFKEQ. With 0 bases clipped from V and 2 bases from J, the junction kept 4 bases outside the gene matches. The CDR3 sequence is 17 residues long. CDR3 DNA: TGTGCCAGCAGCCAAGAAATCGGACTAGCGGGGCAAGAGACCCAGTACTTC. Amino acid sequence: CASSQEIGLAGQETQYF.

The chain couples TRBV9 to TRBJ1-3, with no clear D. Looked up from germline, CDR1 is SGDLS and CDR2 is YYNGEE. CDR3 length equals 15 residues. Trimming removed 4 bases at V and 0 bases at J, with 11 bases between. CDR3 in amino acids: CASSPYGDSGNTIYF. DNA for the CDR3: TGTGCCAGCAGCCCCTATGGGGACTCTGGAAACACCATATATTTT. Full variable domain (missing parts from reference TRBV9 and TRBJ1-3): DSGVTQTPKHLITATGQRVTLRCSPRSGDLSVYWYQQSLDQGLQFLIQYYNGEERAKGNILERFSAQQFPDLHSELNLSSLELGDSALYFCASSPYGDSGNTIYFGEGSWLTVV.

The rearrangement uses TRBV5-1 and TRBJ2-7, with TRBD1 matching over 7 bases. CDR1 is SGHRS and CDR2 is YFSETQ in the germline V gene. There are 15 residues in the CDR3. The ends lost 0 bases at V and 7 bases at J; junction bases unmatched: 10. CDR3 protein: CASSLAVQGVGEQYF. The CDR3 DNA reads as TGCGCCAGCAGCTTGGCCGTCCAGGGGGTGGGTGAGCAGTACTTC.

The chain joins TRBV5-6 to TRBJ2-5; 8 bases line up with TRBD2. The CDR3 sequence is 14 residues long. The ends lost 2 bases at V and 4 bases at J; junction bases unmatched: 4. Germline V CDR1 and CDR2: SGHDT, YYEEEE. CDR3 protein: CASSFPGGPETQYF. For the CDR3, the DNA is TGTGCCAGCAGCTTCCCGGGGGGGCCAGAGACCCAGTACTTC.

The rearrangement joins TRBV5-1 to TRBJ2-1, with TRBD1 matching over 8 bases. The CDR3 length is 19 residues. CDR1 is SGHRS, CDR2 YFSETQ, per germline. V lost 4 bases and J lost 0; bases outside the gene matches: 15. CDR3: CASSPLSSRTGSSYNEQFF. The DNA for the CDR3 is TGCGCCAGCAGCCCACTATCTAGTCGGACAGGGAGCTCCTACAATGAGCAGTTCTTC. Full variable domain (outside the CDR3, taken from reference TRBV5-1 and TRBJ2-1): KAGVTQTPRYLIKTRGQQVTLSCSPISGHRSVSWYQQTPGQGLQFLFEYFSETQRNKGNFPGRFSGRQFSNSRSEMNVSTLELGDSALYLCASSPLSSRTGSSYNEQFFGPGTRLTVL.

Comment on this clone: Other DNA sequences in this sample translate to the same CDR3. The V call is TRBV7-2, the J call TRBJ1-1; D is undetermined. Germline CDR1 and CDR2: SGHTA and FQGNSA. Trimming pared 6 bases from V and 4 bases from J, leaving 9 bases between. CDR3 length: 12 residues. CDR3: CASSARGTEAFF. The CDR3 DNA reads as TGTGCCAGCAGTGCTCGGGGCACTGAAGCTTTCTTT.

The CDR3: CASSPGGGPSYNEQFF. In nucleotides, the CDR3 is TGTGCCAGCAGCCCCGGGGGGGGGCCTTCCTACAATGAGCAGTTCTTC. The rearrangement links TRBV5-4 to TRBJ2-1; 8 positions match TRBD2. In germline, CDR1 is SGHNT, CDR2 YYREEE (reference sequence). The V segment lost 4 bases and the J segment 1 base; nucleotides outside the gene matches: 7. CDR3 length: 16 residues.

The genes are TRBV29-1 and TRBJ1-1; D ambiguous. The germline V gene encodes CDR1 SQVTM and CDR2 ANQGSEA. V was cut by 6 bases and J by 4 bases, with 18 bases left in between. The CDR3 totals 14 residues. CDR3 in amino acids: CSVASRFEGTEAFF. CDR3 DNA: TGCAGCGTAGCGTCTCGGTTTGAGGGCACTGAAGCTTTCTTT.

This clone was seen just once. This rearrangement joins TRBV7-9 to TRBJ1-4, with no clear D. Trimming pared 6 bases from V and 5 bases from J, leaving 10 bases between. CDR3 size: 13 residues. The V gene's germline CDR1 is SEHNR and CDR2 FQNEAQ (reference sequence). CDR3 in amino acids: CASSLQLNEKLFF. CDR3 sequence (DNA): TGTGCCAGCAGTTTACAGCTGAATGAAAAACTGTTTTTT.

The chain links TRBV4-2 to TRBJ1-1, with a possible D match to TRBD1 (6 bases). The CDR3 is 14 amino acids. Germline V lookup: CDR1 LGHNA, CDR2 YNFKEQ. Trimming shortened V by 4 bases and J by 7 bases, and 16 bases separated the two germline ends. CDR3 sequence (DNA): TGTGCCAGCAGCCTTACCGGGACACCTTATGAAGCTTTCTTT. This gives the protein CASSLTGTPYEAFF.

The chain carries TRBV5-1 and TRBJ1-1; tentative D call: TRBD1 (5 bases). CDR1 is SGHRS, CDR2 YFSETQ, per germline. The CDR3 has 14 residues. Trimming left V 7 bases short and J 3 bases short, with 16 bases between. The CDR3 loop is CASGAGTVDTEAFF. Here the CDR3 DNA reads TGCGCCAGCGGCGCGGGGACCGTCGACACTGAAGCTTTCTTT.

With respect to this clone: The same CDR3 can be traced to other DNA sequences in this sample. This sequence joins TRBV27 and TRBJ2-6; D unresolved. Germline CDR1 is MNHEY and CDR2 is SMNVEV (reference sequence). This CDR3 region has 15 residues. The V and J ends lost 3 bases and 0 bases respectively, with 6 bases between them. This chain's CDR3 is CASSLVGSGANVLTF. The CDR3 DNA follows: TGTGCCAGCAGTTTGGTTGGCTCTGGGGCCAACGTCCTGACTTTC.